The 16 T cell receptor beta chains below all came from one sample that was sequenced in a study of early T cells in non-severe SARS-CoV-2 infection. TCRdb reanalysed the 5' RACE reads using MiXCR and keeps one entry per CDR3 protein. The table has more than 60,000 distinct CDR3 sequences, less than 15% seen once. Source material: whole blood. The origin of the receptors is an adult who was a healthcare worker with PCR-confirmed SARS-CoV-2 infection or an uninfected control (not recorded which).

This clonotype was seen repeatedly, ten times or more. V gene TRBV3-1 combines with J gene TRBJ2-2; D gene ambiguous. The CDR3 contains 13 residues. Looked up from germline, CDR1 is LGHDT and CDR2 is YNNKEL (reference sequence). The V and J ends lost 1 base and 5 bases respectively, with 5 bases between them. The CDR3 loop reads CASSQGGTGELFF. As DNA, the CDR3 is TGTGCCAGCAGCCAAGGGGGAACCGGGGAGCTGTTTTTT.

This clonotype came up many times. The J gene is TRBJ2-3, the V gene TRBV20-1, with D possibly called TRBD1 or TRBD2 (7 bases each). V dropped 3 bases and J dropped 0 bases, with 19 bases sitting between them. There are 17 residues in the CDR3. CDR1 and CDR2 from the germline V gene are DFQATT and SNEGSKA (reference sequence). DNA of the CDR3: TGCAGTGCTAGCCCAGGGGAGGGGGCCCTTAGCACAGATACGCAGTATTTT. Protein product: CSASPGEGALSTDTQYF.

CDR3 region: CASSRQMNTEAFF. DNA for the CDR3: TGTGCCAGCAGCAGACAGATGAACACTGAAGCTTTCTTT. This chain connects TRBV7-2 to TRBJ1-1, with D perhaps matching TRBD1 (5 bases). Deletions cut 5 bases from V and 0 bases from J, with 7 bases between. The CDR3 spans 13 residues. CDR1 and CDR2 from the germline V gene are SGHTA and FQGNSA.

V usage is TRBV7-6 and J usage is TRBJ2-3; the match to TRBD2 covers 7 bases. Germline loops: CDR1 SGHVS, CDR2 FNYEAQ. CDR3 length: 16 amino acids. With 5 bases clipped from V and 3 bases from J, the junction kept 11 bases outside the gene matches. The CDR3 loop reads CASSRLAGAVTDTQYF. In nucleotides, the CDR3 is TGTGCCAGCAGCCGACTAGCCGGAGCGGTTACAGATACGCAGTATTTT.

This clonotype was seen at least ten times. The DNA for the CDR3 is TGCGCCAGCAGGGTCGGGCGAGTGCAGCCTGACTACACCTTC. Residues: CASRVGRVQPDYTF. V is TRBV5-1 and J is TRBJ1-2; D unclear. The CDR3 covers 14 residues. CDR1 and CDR2 from the germline V gene are SGHRS and YFSETQ. Trimming left V 5 bases short and J 10 bases short, with 21 bases between.

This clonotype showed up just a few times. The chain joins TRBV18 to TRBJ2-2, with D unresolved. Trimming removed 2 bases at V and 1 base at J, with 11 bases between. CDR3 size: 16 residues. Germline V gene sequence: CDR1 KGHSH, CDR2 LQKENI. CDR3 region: CASSPIPLENTGELFF. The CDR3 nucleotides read TGTGCCAGCTCACCAATACCTCTGGAGAACACCGGGGAGCTGTTTTTT. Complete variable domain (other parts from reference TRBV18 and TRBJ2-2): NAGVMQNPRHLVRRRGQEARLRCSPMKGHSHVYWYRQLPEEGLKFMVYLQKENIIDESGMPKERFSAEFPKEGPSILRIQQVVRGDSAAYFCASSPIPLENTGELFFGEGSRLTVL.

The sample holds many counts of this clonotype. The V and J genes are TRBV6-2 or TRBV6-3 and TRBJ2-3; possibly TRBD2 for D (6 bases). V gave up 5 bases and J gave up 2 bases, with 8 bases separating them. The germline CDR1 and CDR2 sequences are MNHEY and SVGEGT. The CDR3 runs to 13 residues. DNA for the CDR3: TGTGCCAGCAGTGGCGGGGACACAGATACGCAGTATTTT. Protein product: CASSGGDTDTQYF.

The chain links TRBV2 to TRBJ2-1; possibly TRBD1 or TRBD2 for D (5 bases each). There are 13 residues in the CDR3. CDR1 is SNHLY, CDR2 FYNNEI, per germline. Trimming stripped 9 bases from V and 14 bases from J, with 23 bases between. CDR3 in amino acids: CASMRGAGFLEFF. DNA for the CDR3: TGTGCCAGTATGCGAGGGGCGGGTTTTTTAGAGTTCTTC.

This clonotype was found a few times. The CDR3 sequence is CASSDRNQETQYF. The CDR3 nucleotides read TGTGCCAGCAGCGACAGGAACCAAGAGACCCAGTACTTC. V gene TRBV12-3 or TRBV12-4 combines with J gene TRBJ2-5, with D tentatively TRBD1 (6 bases). The CDR3 runs to 13 residues. Trimming removed 6 bases from V and 0 bases from J, with 8 bases in between.

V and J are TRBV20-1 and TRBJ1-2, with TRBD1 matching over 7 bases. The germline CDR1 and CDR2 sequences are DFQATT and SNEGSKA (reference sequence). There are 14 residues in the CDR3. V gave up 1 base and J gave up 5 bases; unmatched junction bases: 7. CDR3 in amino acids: CSARGTGTAYGYTF. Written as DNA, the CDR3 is TGCAGTGCTAGAGGGACCGGGACAGCGTATGGCTACACCTTC.

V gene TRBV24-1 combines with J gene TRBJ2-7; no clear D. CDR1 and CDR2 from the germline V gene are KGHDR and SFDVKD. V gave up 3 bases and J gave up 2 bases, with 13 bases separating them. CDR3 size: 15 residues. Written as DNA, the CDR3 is TGTGCCACCAGTGATGCGGACCGACCCACCTACGAGCAGTACTTC. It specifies CATSDADRPTYEQYF.

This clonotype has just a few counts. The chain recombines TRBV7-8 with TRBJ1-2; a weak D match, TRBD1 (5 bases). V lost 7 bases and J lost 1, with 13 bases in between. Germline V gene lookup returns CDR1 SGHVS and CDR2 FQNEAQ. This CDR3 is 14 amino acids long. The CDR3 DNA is TGTGCCAGCAAGCGTGGGGGGATTAACTATGGCTACACCTTC. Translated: CASKRGGINYGYTF.

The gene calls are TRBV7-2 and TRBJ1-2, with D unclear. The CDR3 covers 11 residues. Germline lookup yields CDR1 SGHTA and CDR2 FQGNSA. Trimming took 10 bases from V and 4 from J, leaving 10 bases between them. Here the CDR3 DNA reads TGTGCCACCGCCCGACTCTATGGCTACACCTTC. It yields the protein CATARLYGYTF.

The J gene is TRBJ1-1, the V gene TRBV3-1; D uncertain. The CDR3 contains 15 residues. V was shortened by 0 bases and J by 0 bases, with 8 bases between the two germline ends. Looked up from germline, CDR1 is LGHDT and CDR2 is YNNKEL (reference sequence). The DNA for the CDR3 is TGTGCCAGCAGCCAAGAAGAGGAGGTGAACACTGAAGCTTTCTTT. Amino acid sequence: CASSQEEEVNTEAFF.

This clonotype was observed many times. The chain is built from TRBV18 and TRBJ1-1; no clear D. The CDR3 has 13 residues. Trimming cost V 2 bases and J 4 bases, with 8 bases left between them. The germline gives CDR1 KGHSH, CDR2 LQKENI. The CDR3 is CASSPIFATEAFF. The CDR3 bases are TGTGCCAGCTCACCAATTTTCGCCACTGAAGCTTTCTTT.

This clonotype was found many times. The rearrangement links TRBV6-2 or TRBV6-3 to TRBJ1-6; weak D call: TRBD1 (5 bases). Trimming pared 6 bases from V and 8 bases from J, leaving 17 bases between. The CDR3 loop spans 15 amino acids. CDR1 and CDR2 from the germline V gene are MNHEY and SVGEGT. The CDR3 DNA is TGTGCCAGCAGCCAGATGGGGATAGGGGATTCACCCCTCCACTTT. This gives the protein CASSQMGIGDSPLHF.